This TCR beta chain came from a study of T cell changes during pregnancy in multiple sclerosis. This CDR3 has 13 residues. J lost 8 bases, V lost 5 bases, and 7 bases had no gene match. The V gene's germline CDR1 is SGHAT and CDR2 FQNNGV. Method: immunoSEQ multiplex PCR; TCRdb's copy keeps in-frame clones and lacks some. The repertoire holds 49,000 or so clones, with about 90% as singletons. This specimen was CD4+ T cells from peripheral blood mononuclear cells, taken in the second trimester of pregnancy. V usage is TRBV11-2 and J usage is TRBJ1-2; 8 bases align to TRBD1. This TCR was sampled from a female donor in good health, enrolled as a control in a pregnancy study. CDR3 region: CASSGSTGEGYTF. CDR3 nucleotide sequence: TGTGCCAGCAGCGGTTCGACAGGGGAAGGCTACACCTTC. Full variable domain (missing parts from reference TRBV11-2 and TRBJ1-2): EAGVAQSPRYKIIEKRQSVAFWCNPISGHATLYWYQQILGQGPKLLIQFQNNGVVDDSQLPKDRFSAERLKGVDSTLKIQPAKLEDSAVYLCASSGSTGEGYTFGSGTRLTVV.